This T cell receptor (beta chain) was captured by sequencing in a study of OX40 agonist ivuxolimab in advanced cancers. Remarks on this clone: Its target is unknown.

TCRdb's copy holds only in-frame clones and misses some; the assay was immunoSEQ multiplex PCR. The repertoire holds approximately 62,000 clones, with roughly 87% as singletons. V shed 6 bases and J shed 4 bases, with 16 bases lying between them. The germline gives CDR1 MNHEY, CDR2 SMNVEV (reference sequence). CDR3 size: 14 residues. Study-level points and caveats: The CD4+ and CD8+ T cells in the blood had expanded clonally by week 6 at 0.1 to 3.0 mg/kg. Individuals who were partial responders at 0.1-3.0 mg/kg had clonal expansion that ranked among the lowest.

The sample consisted of CD4+ or CD8+ T cells sorted from blood, taken in a trial of the OX40 agonist ivuxolimab. This receptor was taken from an adult with an advanced solid tumor such as melanoma, head and neck, liver or kidney cancer. The chain links TRBV27 to TRBJ2-7; no firm D call. The CDR3: CASRSTSRMYEQYF. Here the CDR3 DNA reads TGTGCCAGCAGATCTACCTCCCGCATGTACGAGCAGTACTTC.